There are many counts of the clone carrying this T cell receptor beta chain. This entry is derived from a study of breast tumors, draining lymph nodes, adjacent tissues. The lymph nodes were axillary draining lymph nodes from breast cancer patients. A single record per CDR3 protein comes from TCRdb applying MiXCR to the multiplex PCR reads. The sample carries approximately 150,000 distinct CDR3 sequences, about 31% recorded once. The germline V gene has CDR1 SGHTS and CDR2 YDEGEE. V trimming: 5 bases; J trimming: 0 bases; junction bases outside the gene matches: 11. This CDR3 comprises 17 residues. This clonotype was obtained from a female donor with breast cancer. Some clones in this sample may be carry-over from other donors' samples. This chain links TRBV5-8 with TRBJ2-4, with TRBD1 matching 7 bases. Material for sequencing was axillary lymph node tissue. The CDR3 here is CASSSGTAKEAKNIQYF. In nucleotides, the CDR3 is TGTGCCAGCAGTTCCGGGACAGCCAAGGAAGCCAAAAACATTCAGTACTTC.